Detailed here is one T cell receptor (beta chain). Antigen specificity is unknown. About 10^5 naive or memory CD4+ cells were cultured with CEF peptides for about nine days. Germline V gives CDR1 MGHRA, CDR2 YSYEKL. This CDR3 has 19 residues. V lost 3 bases and J 0 bases, leaving 21 bases between the germline ends. This entry comes from a study of CD4 T cells in relation to SARS-CoV-2 and coronaviruses. Study overall: PBMCs were cultured with antigen for over 8 days before TCR beta sequencing.

The assay was immunoSEQ multiplex PCR, and TCRdb's table has in-frame clones only and misses some. This table has roughly 45,000 clones, roughly four fifths appearing once. The specimen sequenced was naive CD4+ T cells from PBMCs, cultured in vitro. Subset denoted: naive CD4+ T cells isolated by negative enrichment. V gene TRBV4-1 combines with J gene TRBJ2-1, with D perhaps being TRBD1 or TRBD2 (5 bases each). This TCR derives from an adult with COVID-19. CDR3 coding DNA: TGCGCCAGCAGCCAGGGCTCTCCGGGACCCTGGAGCTCCTACAATGAGCAGTTCTTC. It specifies CASSQGSPGPWSSYNEQFF.